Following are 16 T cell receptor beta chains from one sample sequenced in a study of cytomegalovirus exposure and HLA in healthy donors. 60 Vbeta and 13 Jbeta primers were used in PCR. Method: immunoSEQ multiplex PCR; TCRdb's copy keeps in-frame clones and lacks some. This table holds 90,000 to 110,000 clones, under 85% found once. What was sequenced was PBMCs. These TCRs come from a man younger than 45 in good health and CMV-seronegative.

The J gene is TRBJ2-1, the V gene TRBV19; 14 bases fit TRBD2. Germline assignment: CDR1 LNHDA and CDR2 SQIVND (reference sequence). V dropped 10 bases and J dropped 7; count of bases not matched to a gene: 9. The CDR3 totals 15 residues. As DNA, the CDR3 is TGTGCCACCTACCTTCGGACTAGCGGGAGGAATGAGCAGTTCTTC. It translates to CATYLRTSGRNEQFF.

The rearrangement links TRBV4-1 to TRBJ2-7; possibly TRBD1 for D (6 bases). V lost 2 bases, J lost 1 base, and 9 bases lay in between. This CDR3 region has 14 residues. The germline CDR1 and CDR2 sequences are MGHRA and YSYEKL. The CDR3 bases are TGCGCCAGCAGCCAAAACAGGGCGTCCTACGAGCAGTACTTC. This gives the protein CASSQNRASYEQYF.

As DNA, the CDR3 is TGTGCCAGCAGTTTATCCAACACTCTCCTAGCGGGGGGTTCCAATGAGCAGTTCTTC. This translates into CASSLSNTLLAGGSNEQFF. This sequence joins TRBV27 and TRBJ2-1; TRBD2 aligns across 11 bases. Germline V lookup: CDR1 MNHEY, CDR2 SMNVEV (reference sequence). With V trimmed by 0 bases and J by 6 bases, 13 bases remained unmatched. This CDR3 comprises 19 residues.

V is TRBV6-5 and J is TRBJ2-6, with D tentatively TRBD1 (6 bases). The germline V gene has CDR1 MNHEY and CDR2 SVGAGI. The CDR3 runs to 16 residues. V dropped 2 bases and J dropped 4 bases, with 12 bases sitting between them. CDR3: CASSYVSGAGANVLTF. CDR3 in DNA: TGTGCCAGCAGTTACGTATCAGGGGCCGGGGCCAACGTCCTGACTTTC.

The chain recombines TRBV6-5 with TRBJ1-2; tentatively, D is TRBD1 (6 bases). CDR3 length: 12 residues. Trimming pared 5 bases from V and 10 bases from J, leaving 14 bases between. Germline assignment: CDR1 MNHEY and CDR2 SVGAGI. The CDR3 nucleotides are TGTGCCAGCAGTACGCGCGGGGGCCACTACACCTTC. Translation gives CASSTRGGHYTF.

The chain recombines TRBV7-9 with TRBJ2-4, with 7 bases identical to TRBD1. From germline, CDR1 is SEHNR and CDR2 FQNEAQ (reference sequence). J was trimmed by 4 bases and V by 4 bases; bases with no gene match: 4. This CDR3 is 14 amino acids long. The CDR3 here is CASSSPGQKNIQYF. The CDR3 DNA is TGTGCCAGCAGCTCCCCGGGACAGAAAAACATTCAGTACTTC. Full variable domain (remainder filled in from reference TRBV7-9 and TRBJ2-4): DTGVSQNPRHKITKRGQNVTFRCDPISEHNRLYWYRQTLGQGPEFLTYFQNEAQLEKSRLLSDRFSAERPKGSFSTLEIQRTEQGDSAMYLCASSSPGQKNIQYFGAGTRLSVL.

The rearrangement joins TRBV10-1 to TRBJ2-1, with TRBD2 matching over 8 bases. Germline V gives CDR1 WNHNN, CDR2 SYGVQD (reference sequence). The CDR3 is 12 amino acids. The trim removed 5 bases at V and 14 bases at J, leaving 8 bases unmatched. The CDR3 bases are TGCGCCAGCAGTCAGGGGCTAGCGGGTGAGTTCTTC. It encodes CASSQGLAGEFF.

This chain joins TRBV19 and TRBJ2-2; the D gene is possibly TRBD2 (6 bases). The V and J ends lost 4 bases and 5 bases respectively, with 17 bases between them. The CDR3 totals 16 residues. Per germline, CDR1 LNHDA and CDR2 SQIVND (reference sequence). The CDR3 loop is CASSTREWAGTGELFF. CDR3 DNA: TGTGCCAGTAGTACCCGGGAGTGGGCAGGGACCGGGGAGCTGTTTTTT.

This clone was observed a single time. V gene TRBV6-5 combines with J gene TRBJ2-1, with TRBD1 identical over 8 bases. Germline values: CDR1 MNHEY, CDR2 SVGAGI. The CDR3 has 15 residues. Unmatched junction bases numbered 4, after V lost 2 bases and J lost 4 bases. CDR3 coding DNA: TGTGCCAGCAGTTACCAGGGGGCAGGGTACAATGAGCAGTTCTTC. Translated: CASSYQGAGYNEQFF.

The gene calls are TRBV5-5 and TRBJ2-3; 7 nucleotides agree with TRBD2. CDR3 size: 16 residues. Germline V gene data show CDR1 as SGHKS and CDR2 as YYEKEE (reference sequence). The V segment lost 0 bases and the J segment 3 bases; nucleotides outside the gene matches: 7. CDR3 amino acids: CASSLVSGGSTDTQYF. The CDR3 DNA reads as TGTGCCAGCAGCTTGGTATCGGGGGGATCGACAGATACGCAGTATTTT.

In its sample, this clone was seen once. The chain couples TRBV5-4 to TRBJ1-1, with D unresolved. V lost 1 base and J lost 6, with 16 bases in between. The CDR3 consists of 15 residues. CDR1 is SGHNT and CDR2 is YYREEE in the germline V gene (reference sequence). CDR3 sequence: CASSLSGRETPEAFF. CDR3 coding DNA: TGTGCCAGCAGCTTGTCAGGCCGTGAGACGCCTGAAGCTTTCTTT.

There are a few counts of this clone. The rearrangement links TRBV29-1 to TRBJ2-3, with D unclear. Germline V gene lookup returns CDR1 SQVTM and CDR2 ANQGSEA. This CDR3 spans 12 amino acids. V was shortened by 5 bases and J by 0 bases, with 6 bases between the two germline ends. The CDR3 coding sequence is TGCAGCGTTCCGACTAGCACAGATACGCAGTATTTT. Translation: CSVPTSTDTQYF.

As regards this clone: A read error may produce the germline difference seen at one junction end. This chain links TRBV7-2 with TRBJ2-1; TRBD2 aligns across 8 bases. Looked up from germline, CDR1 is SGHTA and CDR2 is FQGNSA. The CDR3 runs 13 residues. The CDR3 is CASSSPSGQVLIF. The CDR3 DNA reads TGTGCCAGCAGTTCCCCTAGCGGGCAAGTCCTGATCTTC.

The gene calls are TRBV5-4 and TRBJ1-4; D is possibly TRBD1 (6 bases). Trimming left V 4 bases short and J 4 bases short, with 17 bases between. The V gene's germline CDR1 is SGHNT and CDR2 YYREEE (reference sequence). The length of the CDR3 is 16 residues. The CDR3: CASSTSGTRRNEKLFF. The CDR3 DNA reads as TGTGCCAGCAGCACATCCGGGACAAGGCGTAATGAAAAACTGTTTTTT.

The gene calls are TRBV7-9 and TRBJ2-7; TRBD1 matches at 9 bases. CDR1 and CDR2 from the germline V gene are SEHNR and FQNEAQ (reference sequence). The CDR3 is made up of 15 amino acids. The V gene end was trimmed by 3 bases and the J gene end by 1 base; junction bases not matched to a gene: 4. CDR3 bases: TGTGCCAGCAGCTTGCCGGGACAGGGTTCCTACGAGCAGTACTTC. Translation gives CASSLPGQGSYEQYF.

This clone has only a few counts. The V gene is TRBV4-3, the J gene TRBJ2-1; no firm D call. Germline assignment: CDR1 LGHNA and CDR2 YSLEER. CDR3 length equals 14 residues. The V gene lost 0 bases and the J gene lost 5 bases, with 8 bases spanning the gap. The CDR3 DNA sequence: TGCGCCAGCAGCCAAGACCGTTATAACAATGAGCAGTTCTTC. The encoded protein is CASSQDRYNNEQFF.